These 8 T cell receptor beta chains came from one sample sequenced in a study of OX40 agonist ivuxolimab in advanced cancers. Library method: the immunoSEQ multiplex PCR assay. The clones in this table, taken by TCRdb from immuneACCESS, are in-frame only. Not every clone is retained; where verified, under half of the shortfall comes from an unresolved V gene, and the cause of the rest is unknown. Here the sample has 28,000 or so clones; just under 80% occur a single time. The ten biggest clones cover over 20% of the sample. The sample consisted of CD4+ or CD8+ T cells sorted from blood, taken in a trial of the OX40 agonist ivuxolimab. Receptors originate from an adult with an advanced solid tumor such as melanoma, head and neck, liver or kidney cancer.

J is TRBJ1-1 and V is TRBV28; D is unresolved. The germline CDR1 and CDR2 sequences are MDHEN and SYDVKM. V lost 5 bases and J lost 7, with 14 bases in between. This CDR3 has 13 residues. The CDR3, as DNA: TGTGCCAGCAGTCCCCAAGGTTCCCTTGAAGCTTTCTTT. This sequence encodes CASSPQGSLEAFF.

This chain links TRBV7-6 with TRBJ2-7; D call uncertain. This CDR3 is 14 amino acids long. Trimming stripped 1 base from V and 2 bases from J, with 9 bases between. CDR1 and CDR2 from the germline V gene are SGHVS and FNYEAQ. CDR3: CASSLGIGPYEQYF. CDR3 bases: TGTGCCAGCAGCTTAGGCATAGGCCCCTACGAGCAGTACTTC.

This clone was observed a few times. The gene calls are TRBV27 and TRBJ2-3; D may be TRBD2 (5 bases). The V gene's germline CDR1 is MNHEY and CDR2 SMNVEV (reference sequence). Deletions cut 2 bases from V and 4 bases from J, with 7 bases between. There are 13 residues in the CDR3. The CDR3 loop is CASSLEGPDTQYF. The DNA of the CDR3 is TGTGCCAGCAGTTTAGAGGGCCCAGATACGCAGTATTTT.

The V gene is TRBV4-2, the J gene TRBJ2-2, with D hard to call. The CDR3 is made up of 14 amino acids. The germline CDR1 and CDR2 sequences are LGHNA and YNFKEQ. V gave up 6 bases and J gave up 6 bases, with 14 bases separating them. This CDR3 is CASSLGSSPGELFF. For the CDR3, the DNA is TGTGCCAGCAGTCTGGGTAGCTCTCCCGGGGAGCTGTTTTTT.

This sequence joins TRBV7-9 and TRBJ2-3; TRBD1 agrees at 8 bases. The CDR3 is made up of 13 amino acids. J gave up 0 bases and V 11 bases, and 4 bases lay outside the gene matches. The germline gives CDR1 SEHNR, CDR2 FQNEAQ (reference sequence). The CDR3 spells CAAQGASTDTQYF. In DNA form, the CDR3 reads TGTGCCGCGCAGGGGGCAAGCACAGATACGCAGTATTTT. Supplemented by reference TRBV7-9 and TRBJ2-3, the full variable domain reads DTGVSQNPRHKITKRGQNVTFRCDPISEHNRLYWYRQTLGQGPEFLTYFQNEAQLEKSRLLSDRFSAERPKGSFSTLEIQRTEQGDSAMYLCAAQGASTDTQYFGPGTRLTVL.

The chain couples TRBV28 to TRBJ1-2; maybe TRBD1 (6 bases). V lost 8 bases to trimming and J lost 8 bases, with 24 bases between them. The length of the CDR3 is 15 residues. The germline CDR1 and CDR2 sequences are MDHEN and SYDVKM. CDR3: CASQLQGRSIKGYTF. In DNA form, the CDR3 reads TGTGCCAGCCAACTACAGGGCAGGTCGATAAAAGGCTACACCTTC.

The genes are TRBV4-1 and TRBJ1-3; TRBD1 might be the D (6 bases). This CDR3 comprises 15 residues. CDR1 is MGHRA and CDR2 is YSYEKL in the germline V gene. Trimming left V 3 bases short and J 3 bases short, with 12 bases between. CDR3 nucleotide sequence: TGCGCCAGCAGCCAGGTACAGGGTGGTGGAAACACCATATATTTT. Its translation: CASSQVQGGGNTIYF.

This rearrangement joins TRBV7-9 to TRBJ2-5, with D perhaps TRBD1 (5 bases). Trimming pared 6 bases from V and 6 bases from J, leaving 14 bases between. CDR3 size: 13 residues. The germline V gene has CDR1 SEHNR and CDR2 FQNEAQ (reference sequence). The CDR3 loop is CASRSTVKQTQYF. The CDR3, as DNA: TGTGCCAGCAGATCGACAGTCAAGCAGACCCAGTACTTC.